A selection of T cell receptor beta chains follows, all from one sample in a study of T-cell reconstitution after alpha-beta-depleted transplantation in children. MiXCR was run by TCRdb on the PCR reads, yielding one entry per CDR3 protein. There are approximately 130,000 distinct CDR3 sequences in the sample; about 9.6% occur only once, and 24% lies in the top ten. Specimen: PBMCs, mostly from graft donor cells, collected 180 days after TCRalphabeta/CD19-depleted stem cell transplant. These receptors were obtained from a girl under three years old who had a stem cell transplant for combined immunodeficiency, so the T cells may come from the graft donor. Both conserved end residues are part of each CDR3. Each record gives: clone size, D gene, J gene, V gene, CDR3 DNA, CDR3 protein. The D gene is left open where the match is weak. Not all rows give a size; the values are once, few, many and, for expanded clones, a class.

clone_size: .
d_call: .
j_call: TRBJ2-5
v_call: TRBV20-1
cdr3_nt: TGCAGTGCTAGAGACCCTAAGGGGCGGGAACAAGAGACCCAGTACTTC
cdr3_aa: CSARDPKGREQETQYF

clone_size: .
d_call: TRBD2
j_call: TRBJ2-1
v_call: TRBV20-1
cdr3_nt: TGCAGTGCTGCCCGACTAGCGGGAGGTTTTGACAATGAGCAGTTCTTC
cdr3_aa: CSAARLAGGFDNEQFF

clone_size: many
d_call: .
j_call: TRBJ2-5
v_call: TRBV20-1
cdr3_nt: TGCAGTGCTAGAGATGGGGGCGTCCAGGGTCAGGCGGCAGAGACCCAGTACTTC
cdr3_aa: CSARDGGVQGQAAETQYF

clone_size: .
d_call: .
j_call: TRBJ2-7
v_call: TRBV7-9
cdr3_nt: TGTGCCAGCAGGGCGGGGGAGCAGTACTTC
cdr3_aa: CASRAGEQYF

clone_size: few
d_call: .
j_call: TRBJ2-7
v_call: TRBV20-1
cdr3_nt: TGCAGTGCTCTTTCATTTCTCCCGGGACACCTATACGAGCAGTACTTC
cdr3_aa: CSALSFLPGHLYEQYF

clone_size: .
d_call: .
j_call: TRBJ2-5
v_call: TRBV5-1
cdr3_nt: TGCGCCAGCAGCCCAAGACTCCTGGGCCTTTGGGAGACCCAGTACTTC
cdr3_aa: CASSPRLLGLWETQYF

clone_size: few
d_call: TRBD2
j_call: TRBJ2-2
v_call: TRBV5-1
cdr3_nt: TGCGCCAGCAGCTTCTCTGGGGGACTAGCGGGCACCGGGGAGCTGTTTTTT
cdr3_aa: CASSFSGGLAGTGELFF

clone_size: few
d_call: TRBD1
j_call: TRBJ2-1
v_call: TRBV15
cdr3_nt: TGTGCCACCAGCAAGGACAGGGCACACAATGAGCAGTTCTTC
cdr3_aa: CATSKDRAHNEQFF

clone_size: .
d_call: TRBD2
j_call: TRBJ2-3
v_call: TRBV29-1
cdr3_nt: TGCAGCGTTGCACGAGCGGGAGTAGGCACAGATACGCAGTATTTT
cdr3_aa: CSVARAGVGTDTQYF

clone_size: few
d_call: .
j_call: TRBJ1-4
v_call: TRBV27
cdr3_nt: TGTGCCAGCAGTTTATCATCCGGGTCAACTAATGAAAAACTGTTTTTT
cdr3_aa: CASSLSSGSTNEKLFF

clone_size: many
d_call: .
j_call: TRBJ2-1
v_call: TRBV5-1
cdr3_nt: TGCGCCAGCAGCAGAACTAGGTATGAGCAGTTCTTC
cdr3_aa: CASSRTRYEQFF

clone_size: .
d_call: .
j_call: TRBJ2-3
v_call: TRBV29-1
cdr3_nt: TGCAGCGTTCACGCAGGGTTTTGGACAGATACCCAGTATTTT
cdr3_aa: CSVHAGFWTDTQYF

clone_size: few
d_call: .
j_call: TRBJ2-1
v_call: TRBV30
cdr3_nt: TGTGCCTGGAGTGAGACAGGCCTGTATGAGCAGTTCTTC
cdr3_aa: CAWSETGLYEQFF

clone_size: many
d_call: .
j_call: TRBJ2-5
v_call: TRBV6-5
cdr3_nt: TGTGCCAGCAGTTCCCTCGGGGGAACGGAGACCCAGTACTTC
cdr3_aa: CASSSLGGTETQYF

clone_size: few
d_call: TRBD1
j_call: TRBJ2-3
v_call: TRBV6-1
cdr3_nt: TGTGCCAGCAGACCGGCAGGGGGCTTGGGAACAGATACGCAGTATTTT
cdr3_aa: CASRPAGGLGTDTQYF

clone_size: many
d_call: .
j_call: TRBJ2-5
v_call: TRBV13
cdr3_nt: TGTGCCAGCAGCTGGTTAACAGGGAGGGAAGAGACCCAGTACTTC
cdr3_aa: CASSWLTGREETQYF

clone_size: .
d_call: .
j_call: TRBJ1-5
v_call: TRBV7-9
cdr3_nt: TGTGCCAGCAGCTTATGGGGGGATCAGCCCCAGCATTTT
cdr3_aa: CASSLWGDQPQHF

clone_size: few
d_call: .
j_call: TRBJ2-7
v_call: TRBV11-2
cdr3_nt: TGTGCCAGCAGCTACCCTAGTTTGGGCAGCTCCTACGAGCAGTACTTC
cdr3_aa: CASSYPSLGSSYEQYF

clone_size: .
d_call: TRBD1
j_call: TRBJ2-3
v_call: TRBV7-9
cdr3_nt: TGTGCCAGCAGCCGCGGGACAGGCGCAGATACGCAGTATTTT
cdr3_aa: CASSRGTGADTQYF

clone_size: .
d_call: .
j_call: TRBJ1-1
v_call: TRBV4-3
cdr3_nt: TGCGCCAGCAGCCCTACGACAGGGAACACTGAAGCTTTCTTT
cdr3_aa: CASSPTTGNTEAFF

clone_size: few
d_call: .
j_call: TRBJ1-2
v_call: TRBV20-1
cdr3_nt: TGCAGTGCTAGAGTTGAGACCAGCTACACCTTC
cdr3_aa: CSARVETSYTF

clone_size: many
d_call: .
j_call: TRBJ2-1
v_call: TRBV12-3/TRBV12-4
cdr3_nt: TGTGCCAGCAGCTTATACAATGAGCAGTTCTTC
cdr3_aa: CASSLYNEQFF

clone_size: many
d_call: .
j_call: TRBJ2-1
v_call: TRBV29-1
cdr3_nt: TGCAGCGTTGAAGGTCAGTCGCGCTCCTACAATGAGCAGTTCTTC
cdr3_aa: CSVEGQSRSYNEQFF

clone_size: few
d_call: .
j_call: TRBJ2-2
v_call: TRBV13
cdr3_nt: TGTGCCAGCAGCGCTTACACCGGGGAGCTGTTTTTT
cdr3_aa: CASSAYTGELFF

clone_size: many
d_call: TRBD1
j_call: TRBJ2-6
v_call: TRBV27
cdr3_nt: TGTGCCAGCAGAAAAGGACAGGGACTCTCTGGGGCCAACGTCCTGACTTTC
cdr3_aa: CASRKGQGLSGANVLTF

clone_size: .
d_call: .
j_call: TRBJ2-7
v_call: TRBV12-3/TRBV12-4
cdr3_nt: TGTGCCAGCAGTTTAGACAGACGCTCCTACGAGCAGTACTTC
cdr3_aa: CASSLDRRSYEQYF

clone_size: few
d_call: .
j_call: TRBJ2-1
v_call: TRBV20-1
cdr3_nt: TGCAGTGCTAGCTTTACTAGTGGGGACAATGAGCAGTTCTTC
cdr3_aa: CSASFTSGDNEQFF

clone_size: .
d_call: .
j_call: TRBJ2-1
v_call: TRBV20-1
cdr3_nt: TGCAGTGCCCAGCGGACTTCCTACAATGAGCAGTTCTTC
cdr3_aa: CSAQRTSYNEQFF

clone_size: .
d_call: .
j_call: TRBJ2-1
v_call: TRBV11-2
cdr3_nt: TGTGCCAGCAGCTTAAACAGGGGAGGTTACAATGAGCAGTTCTTC
cdr3_aa: CASSLNRGGYNEQFF

clone_size: .
d_call: TRBD2
j_call: TRBJ2-2
v_call: TRBV20-1
cdr3_nt: TGCAGTGCTGAGCGGGGGTACGGGGAGCTGTTTTTT
cdr3_aa: CSAERGYGELFF

clone_size: .
d_call: .
j_call: TRBJ2-1
v_call: TRBV15
cdr3_nt: TGTGCCACCAGCAGAGATGCGGGGGCCCCGGGTGAGCAGTTCTTC
cdr3_aa: CATSRDAGAPGEQFF

clone_size: .
d_call: .
j_call: TRBJ2-4
v_call: TRBV6-8
cdr3_nt: TGTGCCAGCAGGACCATACGGGACACCTTAGCCAAAAACATTCAGTACTTC
cdr3_aa: CASRTIRDTLAKNIQYF

clone_size: .
d_call: TRBD2
j_call: TRBJ2-1
v_call: TRBV7-2
cdr3_nt: TGTGCCAGCAGCTTAGAGATAGCGGGGTACAATGAGCAGTTCTTC
cdr3_aa: CASSLEIAGYNEQFF

clone_size: few
d_call: .
j_call: TRBJ1-2
v_call: TRBV29-1
cdr3_nt: TGCAGCGTTGATGAGGGGGGCCCCCTATATGGCTACACCTTC
cdr3_aa: CSVDEGGPLYGYTF

clone_size: .
d_call: TRBD1
j_call: TRBJ1-6
v_call: TRBV20-1
cdr3_nt: TGCAGTGCTAGACCCTGGGACAGAAATAATTCACCCATCCACTTT
cdr3_aa: CSARPWDRNNSPIHF

clone_size: few
d_call: .
j_call: TRBJ1-2
v_call: TRBV15
cdr3_nt: TGTGCCACCAGCACAGGGGCCTGGTCTAACTATGGCTACACCTTC
cdr3_aa: CATSTGAWSNYGYTF

clone_size: few
d_call: TRBD2
j_call: TRBJ2-7
v_call: TRBV6-1
cdr3_nt: TGTGCCAGCAGCAAGATGCTAGCGGGGGGCCCCCTGGGCCACGAGCAGTACTTC
cdr3_aa: CASSKMLAGGPLGHEQYF

clone_size: many
d_call: .
j_call: TRBJ2-5
v_call: TRBV12-3/TRBV12-4
cdr3_nt: TGTGCCAGCAGTTTCGGGGGGACAGGAGAAGAGACCCAGTACTTC
cdr3_aa: CASSFGGTGEETQYF

clone_size: .
d_call: TRBD1
j_call: TRBJ1-1
v_call: TRBV11-2
cdr3_nt: TGTGCCAGCAGCTTAACGACAGGGGGCTTTCGCACTGAAGCTTTCTTT
cdr3_aa: CASSLTTGGFRTEAFF

clone_size: .
d_call: .
j_call: TRBJ2-7
v_call: TRBV7-9
cdr3_nt: TGTGCCAGCACCCTAGAGGGGCGCTACGAGCAGTACTTC
cdr3_aa: CASTLEGRYEQYF

clone_size: .
d_call: TRBD1
j_call: TRBJ2-2
v_call: TRBV20-1
cdr3_nt: TGCAGTGCCCTCAGACAGGGGCCCGGGGAGCTGTTTTTT
cdr3_aa: CSALRQGPGELFF

clone_size: few
d_call: TRBD2
j_call: TRBJ2-5
v_call: TRBV5-6
cdr3_nt: TGTGCCAGCAGCTCGGGACTAGCATGGGAGACCCAGTACTTC
cdr3_aa: CASSSGLAWETQYF

clone_size: few
d_call: TRBD2
j_call: TRBJ2-5
v_call: TRBV7-2
cdr3_nt: TGTGCCAGCAGCCCCCAGCGGGAGGTACAAGAGACCCAGTACTTC
cdr3_aa: CASSPQREVQETQYF

clone_size: few
d_call: TRBD1
j_call: TRBJ2-7
v_call: TRBV11-2
cdr3_nt: TGTGCCAGCAGCCAAGGCAGACAGGGGGGAAGCTACGAGCAGTACTTC
cdr3_aa: CASSQGRQGGSYEQYF

clone_size: many
d_call: .
j_call: TRBJ1-4
v_call: TRBV2
cdr3_nt: TGTGCCAAGGGCAGGGGCGGTGAAAAACTGTTTTTT
cdr3_aa: CAKGRGGEKLFF

clone_size: few
d_call: TRBD1
j_call: TRBJ2-3
v_call: TRBV29-1
cdr3_nt: TGCAGCGTGGGACAGGGGGTAAGGGATACGCAGTATTTT
cdr3_aa: CSVGQGVRDTQYF

clone_size: .
d_call: .
j_call: TRBJ2-2
v_call: TRBV20-1
cdr3_nt: TGCAGTGCTGCGGTAGGGGCCGGGGAGCTGTTTTTT
cdr3_aa: CSAAVGAGELFF

clone_size: many
d_call: .
j_call: TRBJ2-5
v_call: TRBV10-3
cdr3_nt: TGTGCCATCAGTGAGTCTCGGCCGGGATTGGAGACCCAGTACTTC
cdr3_aa: CAISESRPGLETQYF